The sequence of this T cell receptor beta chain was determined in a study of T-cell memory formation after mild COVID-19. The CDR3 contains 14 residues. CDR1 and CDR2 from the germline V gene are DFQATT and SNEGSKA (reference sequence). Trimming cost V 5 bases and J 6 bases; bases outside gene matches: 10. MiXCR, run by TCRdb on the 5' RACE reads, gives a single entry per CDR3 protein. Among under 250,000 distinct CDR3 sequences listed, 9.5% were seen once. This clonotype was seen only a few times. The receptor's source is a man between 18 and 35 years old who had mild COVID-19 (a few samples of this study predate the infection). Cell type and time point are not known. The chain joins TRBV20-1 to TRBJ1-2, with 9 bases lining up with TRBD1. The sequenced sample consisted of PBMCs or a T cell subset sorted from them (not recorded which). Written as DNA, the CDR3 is TGCAGTGCTCTGGACAGGGGCCAAGGCAATGGCTACACCTTC. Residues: CSALDRGQGNGYTF.